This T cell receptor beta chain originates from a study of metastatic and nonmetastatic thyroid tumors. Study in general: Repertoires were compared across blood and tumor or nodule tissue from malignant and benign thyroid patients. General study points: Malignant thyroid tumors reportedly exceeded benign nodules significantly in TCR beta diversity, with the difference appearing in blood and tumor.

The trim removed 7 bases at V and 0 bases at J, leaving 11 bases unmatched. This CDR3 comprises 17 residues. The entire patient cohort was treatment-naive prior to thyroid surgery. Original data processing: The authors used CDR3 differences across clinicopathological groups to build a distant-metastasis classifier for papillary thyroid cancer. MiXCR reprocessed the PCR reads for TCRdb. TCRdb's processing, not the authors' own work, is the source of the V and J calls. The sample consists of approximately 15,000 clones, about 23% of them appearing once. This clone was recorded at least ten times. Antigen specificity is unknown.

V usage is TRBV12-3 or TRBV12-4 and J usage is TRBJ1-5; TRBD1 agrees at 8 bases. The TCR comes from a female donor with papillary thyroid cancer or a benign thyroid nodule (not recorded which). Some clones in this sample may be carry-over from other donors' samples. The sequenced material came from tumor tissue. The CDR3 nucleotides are TGTGCCAGCACCTTTGGGACAGGACCTTATAGCAATCAGCCCCAGCATTTT. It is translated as CASTFGTGPYSNQPQHF.